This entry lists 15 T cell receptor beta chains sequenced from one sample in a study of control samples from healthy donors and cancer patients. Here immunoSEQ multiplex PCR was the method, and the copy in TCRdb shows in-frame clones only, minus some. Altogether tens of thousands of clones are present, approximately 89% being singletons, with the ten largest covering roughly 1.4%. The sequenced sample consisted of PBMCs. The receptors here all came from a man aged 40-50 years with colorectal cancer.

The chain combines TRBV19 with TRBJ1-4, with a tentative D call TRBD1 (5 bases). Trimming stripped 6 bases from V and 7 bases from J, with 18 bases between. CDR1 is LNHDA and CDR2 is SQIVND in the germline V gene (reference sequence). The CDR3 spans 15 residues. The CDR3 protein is CASSPTGWGSEKLFF. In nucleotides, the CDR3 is TGTGCCAGTAGCCCCACGGGGTGGGGGAGTGAAAAACTGTTTTTT.

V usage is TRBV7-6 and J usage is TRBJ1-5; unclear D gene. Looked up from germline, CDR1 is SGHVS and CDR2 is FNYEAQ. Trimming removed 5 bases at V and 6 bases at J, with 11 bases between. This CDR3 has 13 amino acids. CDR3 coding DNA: TGTGCCAGCAGCAACGGGTGGGGTCAGCCCCAGCATTTT. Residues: CASSNGWGQPQHF.

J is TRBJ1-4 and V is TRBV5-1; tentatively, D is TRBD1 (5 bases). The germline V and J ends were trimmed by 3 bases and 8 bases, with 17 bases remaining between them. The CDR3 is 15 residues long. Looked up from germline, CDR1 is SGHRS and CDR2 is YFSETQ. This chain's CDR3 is CASSSSGRPVEKLFF. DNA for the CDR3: TGCGCCAGCAGCTCATCGGGACGGCCTGTAGAAAAACTGTTTTTT.

The CDR3 sequence: CASSRKQTSQETQYF. CDR3 nucleotide sequence: TGTGCCAGCAGCCGAAAACAGACTAGCCAGGAGACCCAGTACTTC. This sequence joins TRBV4-2 and TRBJ2-5, with 7 bases lining up with TRBD2. The CDR3 is made up of 15 amino acids. Trimming at V came to 4 bases and at J to 5 bases, leaving 10 bases not matched to a gene. CDR1 is LGHNA and CDR2 is YNFKEQ in the germline V gene.

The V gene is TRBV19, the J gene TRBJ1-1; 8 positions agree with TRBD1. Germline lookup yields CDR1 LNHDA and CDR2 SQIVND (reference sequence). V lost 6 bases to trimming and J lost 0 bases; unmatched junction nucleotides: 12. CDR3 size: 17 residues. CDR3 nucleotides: TGTGCCAGTAGCGACAGGGGTGGCGGGGTTCTGAACACTGAAGCTTTCTTT. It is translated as CASSDRGGGVLNTEAFF.

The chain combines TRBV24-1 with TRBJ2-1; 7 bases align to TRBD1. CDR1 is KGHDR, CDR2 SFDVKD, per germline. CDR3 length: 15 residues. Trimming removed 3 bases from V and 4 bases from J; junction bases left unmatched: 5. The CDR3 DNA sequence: TGTGCCACCAGTGATCCGGGACAGAGTTACAATGAGCAGTTCTTC. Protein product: CATSDPGQSYNEQFF.

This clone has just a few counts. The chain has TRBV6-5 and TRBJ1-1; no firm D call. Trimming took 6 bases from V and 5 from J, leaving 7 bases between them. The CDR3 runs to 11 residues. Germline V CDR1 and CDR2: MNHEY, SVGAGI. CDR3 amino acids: CASRKRTEAFF. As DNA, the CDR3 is TGTGCCAGCAGGAAGCGGACTGAAGCTTTCTTT.

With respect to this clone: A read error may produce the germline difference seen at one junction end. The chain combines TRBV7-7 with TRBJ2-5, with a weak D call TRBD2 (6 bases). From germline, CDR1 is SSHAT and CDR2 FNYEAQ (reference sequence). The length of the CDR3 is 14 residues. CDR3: CASTPAGPLGTQYF. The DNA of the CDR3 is TGTGCTAGCACCCCCGCGGGACCCCTAGGGACCCAGTACTTC.

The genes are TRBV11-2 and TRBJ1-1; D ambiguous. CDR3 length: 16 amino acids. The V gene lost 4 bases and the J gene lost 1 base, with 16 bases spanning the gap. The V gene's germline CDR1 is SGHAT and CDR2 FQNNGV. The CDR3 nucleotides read TGTGCCAGCAGCTCGAGATGGGGTATCCAGAACACTGAAGCTTTCTTT. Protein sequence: CASSSRWGIQNTEAFF.

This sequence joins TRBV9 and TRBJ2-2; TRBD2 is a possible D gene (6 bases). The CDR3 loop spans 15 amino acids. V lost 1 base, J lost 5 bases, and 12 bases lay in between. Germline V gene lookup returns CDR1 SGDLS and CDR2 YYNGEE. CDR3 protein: CASSVHEGRTGELFF. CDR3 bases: TGTGCCAGCAGCGTACATGAAGGGAGGACCGGGGAGCTGTTTTTT.

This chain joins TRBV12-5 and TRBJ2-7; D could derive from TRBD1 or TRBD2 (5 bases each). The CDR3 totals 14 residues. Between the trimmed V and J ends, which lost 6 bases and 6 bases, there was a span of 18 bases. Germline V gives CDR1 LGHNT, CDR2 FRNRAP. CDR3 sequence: CASGSGPGRGEQYF. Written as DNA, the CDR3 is TGTGCTAGTGGCTCGGGGCCAGGGAGAGGCGAGCAGTACTTC.

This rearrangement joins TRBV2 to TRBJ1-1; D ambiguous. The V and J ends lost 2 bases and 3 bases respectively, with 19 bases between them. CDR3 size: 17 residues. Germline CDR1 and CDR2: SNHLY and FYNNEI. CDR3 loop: CASSEHLSSPEDTEAFF. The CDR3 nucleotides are TGTGCCAGCAGTGAACATCTTAGTTCTCCGGAGGACACTGAAGCTTTCTTT.

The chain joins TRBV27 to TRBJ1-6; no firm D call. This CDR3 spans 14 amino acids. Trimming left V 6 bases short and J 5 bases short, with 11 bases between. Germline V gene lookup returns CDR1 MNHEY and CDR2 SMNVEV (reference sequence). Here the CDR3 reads CASSLSGDNSPLHF. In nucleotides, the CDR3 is TGTGCCAGCAGCCTAAGTGGGGATAATTCACCCCTCCACTTT.

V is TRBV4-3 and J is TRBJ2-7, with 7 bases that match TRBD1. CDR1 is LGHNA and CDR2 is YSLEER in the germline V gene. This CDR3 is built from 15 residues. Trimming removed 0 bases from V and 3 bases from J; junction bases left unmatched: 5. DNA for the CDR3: TGCGCCAGCAGCCAAGACGCGACAGGGAACTACGAGCAGTACTTC. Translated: CASSQDATGNYEQYF.

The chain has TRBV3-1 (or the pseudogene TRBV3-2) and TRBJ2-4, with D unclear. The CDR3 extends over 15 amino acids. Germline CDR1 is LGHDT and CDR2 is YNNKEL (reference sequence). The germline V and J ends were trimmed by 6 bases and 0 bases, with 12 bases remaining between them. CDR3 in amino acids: CASSLHGVAKNIQYF. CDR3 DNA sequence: TGTGCCAGCAGTCTCCATGGGGTAGCCAAAAACATTCAGTACTTC.